This T cell receptor beta chain was sequenced for a study of read filtering for tumor transcriptome and immune sequencing (TCRdb year 2020). For context, the study as a whole: The cohort was composed of 17 to 20 male and roughly 15 female patients, with a mean age of approximately 66 years and an age range of roughly 45 to 85. Under revised international staging, roughly 8 patients fell into R-ISS I, more than 15 into R-ISS II and about 7 into R-ISS III. Whole-transcriptome libraries were prepared with the TruSeq RNA Access Library Prep Kit after DNase treatment. Per sample, about 4.05 to 11 million TCR-region mapped reads were obtained with IR-seq, compared with only about 80 to 1,400 with RNA-seq. The study compared TCR repertoires from targeted immune repertoire sequencing and bulk whole-transcriptome sequencing run on the same bone marrow samples. A main aim was a read-filtering strategy for immune repertoire data, specifically whether clonotypes supported by a single read should be removed. Broad study findings and their caveats: Compared with RNA-seq, IR-seq captured clonotypes at much greater depth and more reliably, and a smaller IR-seq throughput was enough to identify most of the shared clonotypes. The sorted CD138-negative fraction was a mixed bone marrow immune population, not purified T cells. Single-read clonotypes made up about 80% of clonotypes but only approximately 3.7% of total reads in IR-seq, compared with roughly 70% of clonotypes and roughly 45% of reads in RNA-seq. Removing single-read clonotypes increased the correlation between IR-seq and RNA-seq shared clonotype proportions.

Starting from 400 ng RNA, TCR libraries were constructed with the Immunoverse kit using molecular barcoded adaptors that cover the alpha/delta and beta/gamma chains. TCR library preparation used the same RNA that went into transcriptome sequencing. Sequencing of the TCR libraries was done on an Illumina HiSeq 4000 with 2 x 150 cycles. The original pipeline was this. Using MiXCR, which included quality filtering and error correction, TCR reads were aligned to human V, D, J and C references and then assembled into CDR3 clonotypes. The tcR package in R was used to analyze clonotype counts and gene usage diversity. Raw mapping reads were checked after the RNA-seq reads had been mapped by STAR aligner version 2.5.3a onto the human GRCh37 genome. To test how sequencing depth affects detected clonotypes, IR-seq fastq files were randomly downsampled with Seqtk 1.3. The public reads were reanalyzed by TCRdb: fastp trimming at Q25, MiXCR alignment, in-frame beta chains only. Merged by CDR3 protein, the rows form single entries marked with the most common genes and DNA. These V and J calls derive from TCRdb rather than the authors' analysis. For this sample the table gives 62,000 or so distinct CDR3 sequences, of which about 14% were detected only once. Roughly 45% of the sample is in the top ten clones.

Bone marrow was sampled from every patient at the time of active disease. Ficoll-Hypaque density gradient centrifugation was used to isolate the bone marrow mononuclear cells. Myeloma plasma cells were removed and CD138-negative cells were collected by negative selection after labeling with CD138 magnetic microbeads on a MACS separator. Purity of the isolated cells was checked by flow cytometry on an Attune NxT using CD138 antibodies. Total RNA was extracted using TRIzol reagent and was quantified on a NanoDrop spectrophotometer. Paired RNA-seq and IR-seq were performed on each patient's CD138-negative bone marrow sample. Looking up the germline V gene yields CDR1 MNHEY and CDR2 SVGEGT. There are 14 amino acids in the CDR3, from cysteine to phenylalanine inclusive. Of all the DNA, just the CDR3 is kept, 42 bases in frame from base 1. Between the V and J ends, shortened by 2 bases and 7 bases respectively, the junction contains 12 bases.

As regards this clonotype: Its target antigen remains unknown. One base away there is no much larger clone; base qualities are not given.

The source of this sequence is a donor at least 40 years old with multiple myeloma. Sequenced material: a population of CD138-negative cells sorted from bone marrow. Reading the label with the study, this specimen's cell subset or site is: bone marrow mononuclear cells depleted of CD138+ plasma/myeloma cells by negative magnetic selection. The chain is made from TRBV6-2 or TRBV6-3 and TRBJ1-5; no D gene call is confident. The base sequence is TGTGCCAGCAGTTACGTCCCACGTCTACAGCCCCAGCATTTT. Its protein product is CASSYVPRLQPQHF.